Below, 6 T cell receptor beta chains from the same sample are listed, as sequenced in a study of blood T cell repertoires in COVID-19. Some clones are missing from TCRdb's copy, which holds only in-frame ones; the method was immunoSEQ multiplex PCR. The table has roughly 400,000 clones, 90% seen once. Sequencing was performed on PBMCs or T cells enriched from blood (not recorded which). The receptors stem from a young man who had recovered from COVID-19.

This clone was detected only once. The same CDR3 is also encoded by other DNA sequences in this sample. The chain couples TRBV19 to TRBJ2-7; 8 bases agree with TRBD1. Per the germline V gene, CDR1 is LNHDA and CDR2 is SQIVND (reference sequence). The CDR3 is 12 amino acids. V shed 4 bases, J shed 4 bases, and the junction held 0 bases outside the gene matches. The CDR3: CASSNRGYEQYF. For the CDR3, the DNA is TGTGCCAGTAGTAACAGGGGGTACGAGCAGTACTTC.

This clone was observed a handful of times. The chain links TRBV11-2 to TRBJ1-1; D not certain. This CDR3 is 12 amino acids long. Germline lookup yields CDR1 SGHAT and CDR2 FQNNGV. Trimming removed 6 bases at V and 5 bases at J, with 10 bases between. CDR3 nucleotide sequence: TGTGCCAGCAGTTCAGGATGGACTGAAGCTTTCTTT. Its protein is CASSSGWTEAFF.

J is TRBJ2-5 and V is TRBV5-5, with unresolved D. This CDR3 has 14 amino acids. Germline V gene sequence: CDR1 SGHKS, CDR2 YYEKEE (reference sequence). Trimming took off 0 bases at V and 0 bases at J, with 6 bases between the two ends. DNA of the CDR3: TGTGCCAGCAGCTTGGGGCATCACCAAGAGACCCAGTACTTC. Translated, it gives CASSLGHHQETQYF.

A note on this clone: One end of the junction does not line up with germline, which may come from a read error. V usage is TRBV19 and J usage is TRBJ1-2; 8 nucleotides match TRBD1. The CDR3 runs 15 residues. Germline V gives CDR1 LNHDA, CDR2 SQIVND (reference sequence). DNA for the CDR3: TGTGCCAGTAGCATAGACAGGGGAAACGTCTATGGCTACACCTTC. The encoded protein is CASSIDRGNVYGYTF.

The CDR3 region has the DNA TGTGCCAGTAGTCGGGGTCTCTTTGGCTCTAATTCACCCCTCCACTTT. It encodes CASSRGLFGSNSPLHF. The genes are TRBV19 and TRBJ1-6; no clear D. V lost 5 bases and J lost 6, with 17 bases in between. Germline V gene lookup returns CDR1 LNHDA and CDR2 SQIVND (reference sequence). This CDR3 has 16 amino acids. The full variable domain, in which reference TRBV19 and TRBJ1-6 provide the parts outside the CDR3, is DGGITQSPKYLFRKEGQNVTLSCEQNLNHDAMYWYRQDPGQGLRLIYYSQIVNDFQKGDIAEGYSVSREKKESFPLTVTSAQKNPTAFYLCASSRGLFGSNSPLHFGNGTRLTVT.

The chain uses TRBV5-6 and TRBJ2-7, with D tentatively TRBD2 (6 bases). The CDR3 covers 13 residues. CDR1 SGHDT and CDR2 YYEEEE come from the germline V gene. V was trimmed by 0 bases and J by 5 bases, leaving 9 bases between them. CDR3 sequence (DNA): TGTGCCAGCAGCTTGGCTGGGGGGAACGAGCAGTACTTC. Translating gives CASSLAGGNEQYF.